This T cell receptor (beta chain) was found in a study of read filtering for tumor transcriptome and immune sequencing. From 300 to 450 ng of RNA, a library with molecular barcoded alpha/delta and beta/gamma adaptors was made. Via MiXCR, TCRdb re-called the reads, giving one row per CDR3 protein. The sample lists about 130,000 distinct CDR3 sequences, under 15% occurring once. This clonotype was seen a handful of times. A single base separates this from a much larger clone, so it may be a read error. This CDR3 has 16 residues. Germline-derived CDR1 and CDR2 are SNHLY and FYNNEI. This chain links TRBV2 with TRBJ2-2; TRBD2 matches 9 bases. Sequencing input: a population of CD138-negative cells sorted from bone marrow. The receptor's source is a donor at least 40 years old with multiple myeloma. The CDR3 region has the DNA TGTGCCAACAGTGTCCGACTAGCGGATTACACCGGGGAGCTGTTTTTT. This sequence encodes CANSVRLADYTGELFF.